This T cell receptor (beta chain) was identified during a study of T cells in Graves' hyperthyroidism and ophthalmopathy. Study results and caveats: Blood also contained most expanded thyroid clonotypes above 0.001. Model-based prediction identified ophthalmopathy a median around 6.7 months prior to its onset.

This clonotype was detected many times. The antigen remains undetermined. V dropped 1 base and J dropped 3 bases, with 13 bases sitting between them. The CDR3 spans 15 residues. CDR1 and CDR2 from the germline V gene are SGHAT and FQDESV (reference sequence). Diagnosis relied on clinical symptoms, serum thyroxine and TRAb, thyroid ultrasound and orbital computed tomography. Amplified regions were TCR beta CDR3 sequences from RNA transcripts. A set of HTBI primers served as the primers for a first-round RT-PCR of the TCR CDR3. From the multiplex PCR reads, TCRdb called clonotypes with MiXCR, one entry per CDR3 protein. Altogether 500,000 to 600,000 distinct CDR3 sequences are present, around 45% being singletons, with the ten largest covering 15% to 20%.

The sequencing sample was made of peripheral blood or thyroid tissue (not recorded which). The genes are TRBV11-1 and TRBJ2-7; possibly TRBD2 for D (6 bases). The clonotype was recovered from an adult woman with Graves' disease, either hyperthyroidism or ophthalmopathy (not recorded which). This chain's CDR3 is CASSLGGRRGYEQYF. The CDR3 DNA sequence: TGTGCCAGCAGCTTAGGAGGTCGGAGGGGCTACGAGCAGTACTTC.